Listed below are T cell receptor beta chains from one sample, sequenced in a study of spatial heterogeneity in lung cancer. TCRdb itself ran the 5' RACE reads through MiXCR, one entry per CDR3 protein. The top ten hold around 30% of the sample, which has 39,000 or so distinct CDR3 sequences, 6.5% to 9.5% seen once. The sequences come from PBMCs, collected at surgery. These receptors were taken from a male donor with early-stage non-small cell lung cancer. The CDR3 runs from the conserved cysteine through the conserved F or W. The D gene is left open where the match is weak. Clone size is stated in some rows and not others, as once, few, many or a class when expanded.

J,size,D,V,DNA,CDR3
TRBJ2-3,few,.,TRBV19,TGTGCCAGTAGTCCCACCCTGGGACCGCAGTATTTT,CASSPTLGPQYF
TRBJ1-5,many,.,TRBV19,TGTGCCAGTAGTACAGGGTGGCAGCCCCAGCATTTT,CASSTGWQPQHF
TRBJ2-1,medium-sized,.,TRBV12-3/TRBV12-4,TGTGCCAGCAGTTTAGCTGACCCCGGGCCCTACAATGAGCAGTTCTTC,CASSLADPGPYNEQFF
TRBJ2-1,many,.,TRBV4-3,TGCGCCAGCAGCCGACAAATCGACAATGAGCAGTTCTTC,CASSRQIDNEQFF
TRBJ1-6,few,.,TRBV6-2/TRBV6-3,TGTGCCAGCAGTCTGACCAATTCACCCCTCCACTTT,CASSLTNSPLHF
TRBJ1-2,many,.,TRBV29-1,TGCAGCGTCGAGGATTTCTATGGCTACACCTTC,CSVEDFYGYTF
TRBJ1-4,.,.,TRBV27,TGTGCCAGCAGTCCCACGGGACGCCCGAATGAAAAACTGTTTTTT,CASSPTGRPNEKLFF
TRBJ1-2,many,.,TRBV28,TGTGCCAGCAGTATCCGGACAGATAAAAATGGCTACACCTTC,CASSIRTDKNGYTF
TRBJ2-7,few,.,TRBV20-1,TGCAGTGCTAGTAGGGACGTATCCTACGAGCAGTACTTC,CSASRDVSYEQYF
TRBJ1-1,many,TRBD1,TRBV11-2,TGTGCCAGCACCAACAGGGGTTGGGCTGAAGCTTTCTTT,CASTNRGWAEAFF
TRBJ2-3,many,TRBD2,TRBV6-5,TGTGCCAGCACCGGATGGAGTATAGCGGGAGGAGAAGATACGCAGTATTTT,CASTGWSIAGGEDTQYF
TRBJ2-5,many,.,TRBV4-1,TGCGCCAGCAGCCAAGAATCAGGGCTGGAGACCCAGTACTTC,CASSQESGLETQYF
TRBJ2-3,many,.,TRBV25-1,TGTGCCAGCAGTGAATGGTTAGCGCCAGATACGCAGTATTTT,CASSEWLAPDTQYF
TRBJ1-4,many,.,TRBV14,TGTGCCAGCAGCCCTCCGGGGAGGCCGGGTAATGAAAAACTGTTTTTT,CASSPPGRPGNEKLFF
TRBJ1-1,many,TRBD1,TRBV27,TGTGCCAGCGCCGGGACAGTCGCTTTCACTGAAGCTTTCTTT,CASAGTVAFTEAFF
TRBJ1-2,.,.,TRBV6-1,TGTGCCAGCAGTGAATGGGTCAGTAACTATGGCTACACCTTC,CASSEWVSNYGYTF
TRBJ1-5,few,.,TRBV4-1,TGCGCCAGCAGCCAGGCCGGCTATTACAATCAGCCCCAGCATTTT,CASSQAGYYNQPQHF
TRBJ1-4,.,.,TRBV5-1,TGCGCCAGCAGAGCGCCTCTGGGGACTAATGAAAAACTGTTTTTT,CASRAPLGTNEKLFF
TRBJ1-3,many,.,TRBV20-1,TGCAGTGCTAGTTTATGGGGGAGCTCTGGAAACACCATATATTTT,CSASLWGSSGNTIYF
TRBJ2-3,.,TRBD2,TRBV20-1,TGCAGTGCTAGTGGGGCTAGCGGGAGTAGGGCAGATACGCAGTATTTT,CSASGASGSRADTQYF
TRBJ1-5,many,TRBD1,TRBV6-2/TRBV6-3,TGTGCCAGCAGTTACCCACAGGGGGCGGGTCAGCCCCAGCATTTT,CASSYPQGAGQPQHF
TRBJ1-2,many,.,TRBV20-1,TGCAGTGCCCGAGAGGGGGTACGTGGCTACACCTTC,CSAREGVRGYTF
TRBJ2-3,few,.,TRBV20-1,TGCAGTGCTACCGGGACCCCTGGGTCCACAGATACGCAGTATTTT,CSATGTPGSTDTQYF
TRBJ2-7,.,TRBD1,TRBV18,TGTGCCAGCTCCTCCGACAGGGGGGCCGGGGGCGAGCAGTACTTC,CASSSDRGAGGEQYF
TRBJ1-2,many,TRBD1,TRBV6-5,TGTGCCAGCGGGATGGACAGGGCGGCTAACTATGGCTACACCTTC,CASGMDRAANYGYTF
TRBJ2-5,many,.,TRBV29-1,TGCGGGGGTGGGGGCCCAAGGGAGACCCAGTACTTC,CGGGGPRETQYF
TRBJ1-5,many,.,TRBV6-2/TRBV6-3,TGTGCCAGCAGTTACGGAGGGGTTCGGGGCAATCAGCCCCAGCATTTT,CASSYGGVRGNQPQHF
TRBJ1-6,.,.,TRBV20-1,TGCAGTGCTAGAGAAACCCGGGCGGGAATTAATTCACCCCTCCACTTT,CSARETRAGINSPLHF
TRBJ1-4,few,.,TRBV9,TGTGCCAGCAGCCCCCAGGCTGGGGGGTTTGGAGAAAAACTGTTTTTT,CASSPQAGGFGEKLFF
TRBJ1-4,.,TRBD1,TRBV7-6,TGTGTCAGCAGCCTCCGGGACAGGCTAACGAAAGGGGAAAAACTGTTTTTT,CVSSLRDRLTKGEKLFF
TRBJ2-4,many,.,TRBV18,TGTGCCAGCTCACCACCGCAGGGGTTGGGGGCCAAAAACATTCAGTACTTC,CASSPPQGLGAKNIQYF
TRBJ1-1,few,TRBD1,TRBV20-1,TGCAGTGCCCTTGCACAGGGGTTGAACACTGAAGCTTTCTTT,CSALAQGLNTEAFF
TRBJ2-7,few,.,TRBV29-1,TGCAGCGCAACCGGGCAGGAGTCAAAGGGGCTCTACGAGCAGTACTTC,CSATGQESKGLYEQYF
TRBJ2-1,.,.,TRBV12-3/TRBV12-4,TGTGCCAGCAGTACCGTTAGCTCCTACAATGAGCAGTTCTTC,CASSTVSSYNEQFF
TRBJ1-2,.,.,TRBV27,TGTGCCAGCAGTGCCCCAGGCAAGGGGTATGGCTACACCTTC,CASSAPGKGYGYTF
TRBJ1-5,.,.,TRBV25-1,TGTGCCAGCAGTGAGGGGGGGAGTCAGCCCCAGCATTTT,CASSEGGSQPQHF
TRBJ1-2,many,.,TRBV6-2/TRBV6-3,TGTGCCAGCAGTTACTTGGCGGGATCCTATGGCTACACCTTC,CASSYLAGSYGYTF
TRBJ2-1,many,.,TRBV7-2,TGTGCCAGCAGTTGGACCCCTTACAATGAGCAGTTCTTC,CASSWTPYNEQFF
TRBJ2-5,.,.,TRBV24-1,TGTGCCACCAGTGATTTTTACCAAGAGACCCAGTACTTC,CATSDFYQETQYF
TRBJ2-3,many,.,TRBV7-9,TGTGCCAGCAGCTTCGGCGGCAGGGTGACAGATACGCAGTATTTT,CASSFGGRVTDTQYF
TRBJ2-3,many,TRBD1,TRBV6-2/TRBV6-3,TGTGCCAGCAGTACCAGACAGGGACCAGATACGCAGTATTTT,CASSTRQGPDTQYF
TRBJ2-3,many,TRBD2,TRBV9,TGTGCCAGCAGCGCGATACTAGCGGGGGGACGAGATACGCAGTATTTT,CASSAILAGGRDTQYF
TRBJ1-2,many,.,TRBV7-2,TGTGCCAGCAGCTTTGACCCAAACTATGGCTACACCTTC,CASSFDPNYGYTF
TRBJ2-5,.,.,TRBV6-2/TRBV6-3,TGTGCCAGCAGTTGGGGGAGGCAAGAGACCCAGTACTTC,CASSWGRQETQYF
TRBJ1-2,many,.,TRBV12-3/TRBV12-4,TGTGCCAGCAGCCTAGGACAGTGGCTTGGCTACACCTTC,CASSLGQWLGYTF
TRBJ2-3,.,TRBD1,TRBV6-5,TGTGCCAGCAGTTCCGCAGGGACAGCACTCCTGAACATCCCAGATACGCAGTATTTT,CASSSAGTALLNIPDTQYF
TRBJ2-5,few,TRBD1,TRBV9,TGTGCCAGCAGCGACACACAGGGGCAAGAGACCCAGTACTTC,CASSDTQGQETQYF